This TCR beta chain was obtained from a study of memory CD4+ T cells and cytomegalovirus serostatus. Overall study findings and caveats: CD4+ memory repertoires contained about two fifths of the roughly 160 reported CMV TCRbeta sequences.

Single viable CD3+CD4+CD8-CD45RO+ cells were sorted as the memory CD4+ T cells. Per the germline V gene, CDR1 is KGHSH and CDR2 is LQKENI. Between the trimmed V and J ends, which lost 1 base and 3 bases, there was a span of 12 bases. CDR3 size: 15 residues. Assay used: immunoSEQ multiplex PCR; TCRdb lists only in-frame clones, some missing. The profile shows 30,000 to 40,000 clones, roughly 78% of them singletons. Points on this clone: Its antigen is not identified.

Sequencing input: memory CD4+ T cells from blood. The V gene is TRBV18, the J gene TRBJ1-2, with a possible D match to TRBD1 (5 bases). The source of this sequence is an adult in good health and CMV-seronegative. In nucleotides, the CDR3 is TGTGCCAGCTCACCACGAGGCAGGGAGGACTATGGCTACACCTTC. Amino acid sequence: CASSPRGREDYGYTF. Supplemented by reference TRBV18 and TRBJ1-2, the full variable domain reads NAGVMQNPRHLVRRRGQEARLRCSPMKGHSHVYWYRQLPEEGLKFMVYLQKENIIDESGMPKERFSAEFPKEGPSILRIQQVVRGDSAAYFCASSPRGREDYGYTFGSGTRLTVV.